These T cell receptor beta chains were read from a single sample in a study of T-cell memory formation after mild COVID-19. TCRdb re-derived calls from the 5' RACE reads in MiXCR, one entry per CDR3 protein. The data contain roughly 340,000 distinct CDR3 sequences, more than 15% of them singletons. The sequencing sample was made of PBMCs or a T cell subset sorted from them (not recorded which). These receptors were taken from a man aged 18 to 29 who had mild COVID-19 (a few samples of this study predate the infection). Cell type and time point are not known. Each CDR3 is given with its conserved first and last residue. Fields, in order: V gene, J gene, CDR3 protein.

v_gene: TRBV18; j_gene: TRBJ2-3; CDR3aa: CASSPFSDTQYF
v_gene: TRBV20-1; j_gene: TRBJ1-1; CDR3aa: CSASPRGITEAFF
v_gene: TRBV10-3; j_gene: TRBJ1-2; CDR3aa: CAISLGVAGYTF
v_gene: TRBV7-3; j_gene: TRBJ2-3; CDR3aa: CASSRTSGATDTQYF
v_gene: TRBV9; j_gene: TRBJ2-3; CDR3aa: CASSVGGSSTDTQYF
v_gene: TRBV24-1; j_gene: TRBJ2-5; CDR3aa: CATSDPRQEQETQYF
v_gene: TRBV7-9; j_gene: TRBJ2-2; CDR3aa: CASSSTGKAGELFF
v_gene: TRBV5-1; j_gene: TRBJ1-1; CDR3aa: CASSLVLGQGAFF
v_gene: TRBV11-2; j_gene: TRBJ2-1; CDR3aa: CASRGWGQEQFF
v_gene: TRBV10-3; j_gene: TRBJ1-4; CDR3aa: CASGQGGEKLFF
v_gene: TRBV4-1; j_gene: TRBJ1-1; CDR3aa: CASSQGILNTEAFF
v_gene: TRBV12-3/TRBV12-4; j_gene: TRBJ1-2; CDR3aa: CASSSIPYRGLDYGYTF
v_gene: TRBV7-2; j_gene: TRBJ1-1; CDR3aa: CASSLAPGTNTEAFF
v_gene: TRBV4-2; j_gene: TRBJ2-3; CDR3aa: CASSQEPVGSTDTQYF
v_gene: TRBV24-1; j_gene: TRBJ1-1; CDR3aa: CSTSDGPMGTNTEAFF
v_gene: TRBV29-1; j_gene: TRBJ2-7; CDR3aa: CSVGNRGSYEQYF
v_gene: TRBV18; j_gene: TRBJ2-7; CDR3aa: CASSPDAGNYEQYF
v_gene: TRBV5-4; j_gene: TRBJ2-7; CDR3aa: CASSYRDRGREQYF
v_gene: TRBV4-1; j_gene: TRBJ2-3; CDR3aa: CASSQAGGRPDTQYF
v_gene: TRBV4-3; j_gene: TRBJ2-5; CDR3aa: CASSHNPGQGKETQYF
v_gene: TRBV7-9; j_gene: TRBJ2-4; CDR3aa: CASSLGTDLYF
v_gene: TRBV5-1; j_gene: TRBJ1-2; CDR3aa: CASRAEGYGYTF
v_gene: TRBV7-6; j_gene: TRBJ2-5; CDR3aa: CASSLGTNQETQYF
v_gene: TRBV25-1; j_gene: TRBJ1-4; CDR3aa: CASGAVDEKLFF
v_gene: TRBV6-5; j_gene: TRBJ1-2; CDR3aa: CASSYSIWTGFLNGYTF
v_gene: TRBV10-2; j_gene: TRBJ2-5; CDR3aa: CASSVTETQYF
v_gene: TRBV5-1; j_gene: TRBJ2-3; CDR3aa: CASRVRVPDTQYF
v_gene: TRBV12-3/TRBV12-4; j_gene: TRBJ2-7; CDR3aa: CASSPGSHEQYF
v_gene: TRBV4-2; j_gene: TRBJ2-3; CDR3aa: CASSQWAGADLDTQYF
v_gene: TRBV9; j_gene: TRBJ1-2; CDR3aa: CASSVVYREVNYGYTF
v_gene: TRBV5-1; j_gene: TRBJ2-2; CDR3aa: CASSLNSPSNTGELFF
v_gene: TRBV20-1; j_gene: TRBJ2-4; CDR3aa: CSARDGGRGGDIQYF
v_gene: TRBV13; j_gene: TRBJ2-7; CDR3aa: CASSHRTSYEQYF
v_gene: TRBV4-1; j_gene: TRBJ2-1; CDR3aa: CASSQAAWGLADNNEQFF
v_gene: TRBV3-1; j_gene: TRBJ1-1; CDR3aa: CASSQEIGPMNTEAFF
v_gene: TRBV5-1; j_gene: TRBJ1-1; CDR3aa: CASSWRQNSDTEAFF
v_gene: TRBV4-3; j_gene: TRBJ2-7; CDR3aa: CASSQVPGTTYEQYF
v_gene: TRBV25-1; j_gene: TRBJ1-2; CDR3aa: CASSESDRNGYTF
v_gene: TRBV5-1; j_gene: TRBJ2-1; CDR3aa: CASSFSSGGEQFF
v_gene: TRBV6-2/TRBV6-3; j_gene: TRBJ2-7; CDR3aa: CASSSGTLRPYEQYF
v_gene: TRBV4-1; j_gene: TRBJ1-1; CDR3aa: CASSQPGRRGHEAFF
v_gene: TRBV7-2; j_gene: TRBJ2-3; CDR3aa: CASTYPGGGRTDTQYF
v_gene: TRBV2; j_gene: TRBJ1-2; CDR3aa: CASSAQGFGFYTF
v_gene: TRBV20-1; j_gene: TRBJ2-7; CDR3aa: CSAPHPGSVYEQYF
v_gene: TRBV6-5; j_gene: TRBJ1-1; CDR3aa: CASSYSGVAEAFF
v_gene: TRBV20-1; j_gene: TRBJ1-2; CDR3aa: CSARGPGTGSLYGYTF
v_gene: TRBV10-3; j_gene: TRBJ1-2; CDR3aa: CAISGGQGPGYGYTF
v_gene: TRBV18; j_gene: TRBJ2-3; CDR3aa: CASSPGGLSDTQYF
v_gene: TRBV29-1; j_gene: TRBJ2-5; CDR3aa: CSVDGRMEETQYF